The subject of this entry is one TCR beta chain. The donors, healthy adults who were HIV-negative, had experienced no recent acute infections or vaccinations. Every donor was a Caucasian adult from Nashville, Tennessee. The data were produced by immunoSEQ multiplex PCR, yet TCRdb's version contains in-frame clones alone and is incomplete. The sample shows more than 2,000,000 clones, approximately 95% of them seen only once. The data derive from a study of shared clonotypes between healthy human individuals. At the level of the study: Donors were two women and a few men aged 18 to 49. The study used three CD4 naive, three CD4 memory, two CD8 naive and one CD8 memory plate per donor.

V lost 5 bases, J lost 3 bases, and 17 bases lay in between. Germline loops: CDR1 LNHNV, CDR2 YYDKDF (reference sequence). The CDR3 runs 15 residues. Sequencing was performed on naive CD4+ T cells from PBMCs. Subset described: CD45RA+ positively selected. The TCR comes from a man aged 18-30 years in good health. Some clones in this sample may be carry-over from other donors' samples. The chain recombines TRBV15 with TRBJ2-7; D not resolved. The CDR3 coding sequence is TGTGCCACCAGCCCCCCTTCTGCCCCGTTCTACGAGCAGTACTTC. The encoded protein is CATSPPSAPFYEQYF.